This T cell receptor beta chain is drawn from a study of blood T cell repertoires in COVID-19. Sequencing used immunoSEQ multiplex PCR; TCRdb keeps in-frame clones, though not all of them. The sample has around 470,000 clones; about 90% are singletons. CDR1 and CDR2 from the germline V gene are MDHEN and SYDVKM. This CDR3 has 13 amino acids. V lost 2 bases, J lost 15 bases, and 17 bases lay in between. The chain uses TRBV28 and TRBJ2-4, with D possibly matching TRBD2 (5 bases). The clonotype was recovered from a man between 18 and 35 years old who had recovered from COVID-19. Sequencing used PBMCs or T cells enriched from blood (not recorded which). The CDR3 bases are TGTGCCAGCAGTTTAGCGGGCCCCAGCCTTCGGTACTTC. This encodes CASSLAGPSLRYF. Together with reference TRBV28 and TRBJ2-4, the CDR3 gives the full variable domain: DVKVTQSSRYLVKRTGEKVFLECVQDMDHENMFWYRQDPGLGLRLIYFSYDVKMKEKGDIPEGYSVSREKKERFSLILESASTNQTSMYLCASSLAGPSLRYFGAGTRLSVL.